These 30 T cell receptor beta chains came from one sample sequenced in a study of OX40 agonist ivuxolimab in advanced cancers. The table came from immunoSEQ multiplex PCR; TCRdb's copy has only in-frame clones and leaves some out. Here the sample spans roughly 60,000 clones, 91% being singletons. The sample consisted of CD4+ or CD8+ T cells sorted from blood, taken in a trial of the OX40 agonist ivuxolimab. The receptors come from an adult with an advanced solid tumor such as melanoma, head and neck, liver or kidney cancer.

As to this clone: No DNA is shown, since the ends of the CDR3 on it are uncertain; the CDR3 is the one TCRdb lists. The chain links TRBV6-5 to TRBJ2-7; the DNA was not used to check the table's D call, TRBD2. Germline values: CDR1 MNHEY, CDR2 SVGAGI. The CDR3 is 15 residues long, ends included. The CDR3 sequence: CASSTSGGHPYEQYF.

The chain couples TRBV25-1 to TRBJ1-1, with 7 bases identical to TRBD1. Per germline, CDR1 MGHDK and CDR2 SYGVNS. V was pared by 3 bases and J by 1 base, with 5 bases of the junction left unmatched. This CDR3 spans 15 amino acids. DNA for the CDR3: TGTGCCAGCAGTGACTCAGGGGGGGGGAACACTGAAGCTTTCTTT. It encodes CASSDSGGGNTEAFF.

Points on this clone: The same CDR3 arises from other DNA sequences in this sample as well. The V and J genes are TRBV11-3 and TRBJ2-7; TRBD1 matches 10 bases. The CDR3 is 14 residues long. Per the germline V gene, CDR1 is SGHNT and CDR2 is YENEEA. Trimming cost V 5 bases and J 2 bases; bases outside gene matches: 3. The CDR3 spells CASSRDRGPYEQYF. CDR3 nucleotides: TGTGCCAGCAGCCGAGACAGGGGGCCCTACGAGCAGTACTTC.

The V and J genes are TRBV5-1 and TRBJ2-3, with D possibly being TRBD2 (6 bases). This CDR3 is built from 17 residues. The germline V gene has CDR1 SGHRS and CDR2 YFSETQ. V lost 0 bases, J lost 2 bases, and 16 bases lay in between. CDR3 protein: CASSLDSSSAPTDTQYF. The CDR3 nucleotides read TGCGCCAGCAGCTTGGATTCATCTAGCGCCCCCACAGATACGCAGTATTTT.

The chain joins TRBV7-8 to TRBJ2-1; no clear D. Germline CDR1 is SGHVS and CDR2 is FQNEAQ. The CDR3 is made up of 12 amino acids. V lost 5 bases and J 6 bases, leaving 8 bases between the germline ends. CDR3 nucleotides: TGTGCCAGCAGCGAGACCGTCAATGAGCAGTTCTTC. Translated, it gives CASSETVNEQFF.

The chain carries TRBV7-3 and TRBJ2-2, with D unresolved. Trimming cost V 5 bases and J 1 base, with 14 bases left between them. The germline CDR1 and CDR2 sequences are SGHTA and FQGTGA. The CDR3 is 16 residues long. The CDR3, as DNA: TGTGCCAGCAGCCCGCAGATGGTGTGGAACACCGGGGAGCTGTTTTTT. It encodes CASSPQMVWNTGELFF.

This clone was counted a single time. This chain connects TRBV10-3 to TRBJ1-5, with a tentative D call TRBD1 (5 bases). The CDR3 loop spans 13 amino acids. V shed 3 bases and J shed 5 bases, with 8 bases lying between them. Germline CDR1 reads ENHRY; CDR2 reads SYGVKD. The CDR3 is CAISDRADQPQHF. For the CDR3, the DNA is TGTGCCATCAGTGACAGGGCGGATCAGCCCCAGCATTTT.

The V gene is TRBV4-3, the J gene TRBJ2-2; D gene unclear. Per germline, CDR1 LGHNA and CDR2 YSLEER. V dropped 1 base and J dropped 2 bases, with 5 bases sitting between them. This CDR3 spans 14 amino acids. This CDR3 reads CASSQGPNTGELFF. The CDR3 DNA reads TGCGCCAGCAGCCAAGGGCCAAACACCGGGGAGCTGTTTTTT.

This clone was counted a few times. The chain uses TRBV19 and TRBJ2-7, with 7 bases fitting TRBD1. The germline V gene encodes CDR1 LNHDA and CDR2 SQIVND (reference sequence). The CDR3 is made up of 11 amino acids. V gave up 9 bases and J gave up 6 bases; unmatched junction bases: 5. The CDR3 sequence is CASRQGSEQYF. The CDR3 DNA reads as TGTGCCAGCAGACAGGGTAGCGAGCAGTACTTC.

The J gene is TRBJ2-7, the V gene TRBV6-5; D gene unclear. Germline V CDR1 and CDR2: MNHEY, SVGAGI. The CDR3 has 14 amino acids. Trimming stripped 2 bases from V and 3 bases from J, with 11 bases between. CDR3 amino acids: CASSYDVGVYEQYF. Written as DNA, the CDR3 is TGTGCCAGCAGTTACGATGTCGGAGTCTACGAGCAGTACTTC.

Written as DNA, the CDR3 is TGTGCCAGCAATCCCAGCGGAACGTACGAGCAGTACTTC. Its translation is CASNPSGTYEQYF. J is TRBJ2-7 and V is TRBV6-6; weak D call: TRBD2 (5 bases). Looked up from germline, CDR1 is MNHNY and CDR2 is SVGAGI (reference sequence). This CDR3 has 13 amino acids. V was clipped by 7 bases and J by 4 bases, with 14 bases between them.

The J gene is TRBJ2-7, the V gene TRBV7-2; 8 bases are shared with TRBD1. The germline CDR1 and CDR2 sequences are SGHTA and FQGNSA. This CDR3 is 15 amino acids long. V lost 3 bases, J lost 4 bases, and 8 bases stayed unmatched. CDR3 coding DNA: TGTGCCAGCAGCTTCGCTCGGACAGGGCAATACGAGCAGTACTTC. It yields the protein CASSFARTGQYEQYF.

CDR3 sequence reads: CASKVLTGELFF. For the CDR3, the DNA is TGCGCCAGCAAGGTCCTCACCGGGGAGCTGTTTTTT. The genes are TRBV10-2 and TRBJ2-2; D ambiguous. Germline V CDR1 and CDR2: WSHSY, SAAADI. This CDR3 contains 12 residues. Trimming pared 7 bases from V and 4 bases from J, leaving 7 bases between.

The chain has TRBV5-1 and TRBJ2-5; 9 bases agree with TRBD2. The length of the CDR3 is 16 residues. The V gene end was trimmed by 4 bases and the J gene end by 2 bases; junction bases not matched to a gene: 9. Germline V gene lookup returns CDR1 SGHRS and CDR2 YFSETQ. The CDR3: CASSPTSGSVQETQYF. As DNA, the CDR3 is TGCGCCAGCAGCCCGACTAGCGGATCGGTTCAAGAGACCCAGTACTTC.

This chain joins TRBV9 and TRBJ2-1; D is uncertain. The CDR3 totals 18 residues. The germline gives CDR1 SGDLS, CDR2 YYNGEE. Trimming pared 0 bases from V and 0 bases from J, leaving 16 bases between. The CDR3 loop reads CASSVGSHAISSYNEQFF. CDR3 DNA: TGTGCCAGCAGCGTAGGGAGTCATGCCATTAGCTCCTACAATGAGCAGTTCTTC.

J is TRBJ2-3 and V is TRBV5-4; D uncertain. V lost 2 bases, J lost 3 bases, and 10 bases lay in between. The CDR3 is made up of 14 amino acids. Germline loops: CDR1 SGHNT, CDR2 YYREEE (reference sequence). The CDR3 nucleotides read TGTGCCAGCAGCTTAGCGACTCGGACAGATACGCAGTATTTT. Its translation is CASSLATRTDTQYF.

This sequence joins TRBV5-5 and TRBJ1-5; D call uncertain. V was cut by 7 bases and J by 6 bases, with 17 bases left in between. Germline V CDR1 and CDR2: SGHKS, YYEKEE (reference sequence). This CDR3 is built from 14 residues. The CDR3 bases are TGTGCCAGCGCACCAGACGGGAACGTTCAGCCCCAGCATTTT. Protein sequence: CASAPDGNVQPQHF. Supplemented by reference TRBV5-5 and TRBJ1-5, the full variable domain reads DAGVTQSPTHLIKTRGQQVTLRCSPISGHKSVSWYQQVLGQGPQFIFQYYEKEERGRGNFPDRFSARQFPNYSSELNVNALLLGDSALYLCASAPDGNVQPQHFGDGTRLSIL.

The rearrangement links TRBV19 to TRBJ2-1, with 9 bases identical to TRBD1. V lost 5 bases to trimming and J lost 4 bases; unmatched junction nucleotides: 6. In germline, CDR1 is LNHDA, CDR2 SQIVND (reference sequence). The CDR3 totals 15 residues. The CDR3 here is CASSYRDRAYNEQFF. The CDR3 nucleotides read TGTGCCAGTAGTTACCGGGACAGGGCATACAATGAGCAGTTCTTC.

This chain uses TRBV6-6 with TRBJ2-3, with D possibly being TRBD1 (5 bases). The CDR3 contains 15 residues. V lost 0 bases and J 3 bases, leaving 10 bases between the germline ends. Germline V gene sequence: CDR1 MNHNY, CDR2 SVGAGI (reference sequence). The CDR3 DNA reads TGTGCCAGCAGTTACTCGATTACAGGAACAGATACGCAGTATTTT. This encodes CASSYSITGTDTQYF.

The chain joins TRBV7-9 to TRBJ1-4; the D gene is possibly TRBD1 (5 bases). This CDR3 spans 14 amino acids. V was shortened by 5 bases and J by 6 bases, with 13 bases between the two germline ends. Germline V gene lookup returns CDR1 SEHNR and CDR2 FQNEAQ (reference sequence). The CDR3 region has the DNA TGTGCCAGCAGCCGACGACAGATGGATGAAAAACTGTTTTTT. Protein sequence: CASSRRQMDEKLFF.

On this clone itself: Other DNA sequences in this specimen translate into the identical CDR3. The V and J genes are TRBV18 and TRBJ1-5; D is ambiguous. Germline values: CDR1 KGHSH, CDR2 LQKENI. The length of the CDR3 is 12 residues. Trimming removed 2 bases at V and 3 bases at J, with 2 bases between. CDR3 sequence: CASSPDNQPQHF. The CDR3, as DNA: TGTGCCAGCTCACCAGACAATCAGCCCCAGCATTTT.

The V call is TRBV7-8, the J call TRBJ1-5; D is unclear. V lost 5 bases and J lost 5, with 19 bases in between. There are 16 residues in the CDR3. Germline CDR1 SGHVS, CDR2 FQNEAQ. CDR3 in amino acids: CASSGRLRSNYQPQHF. The CDR3 DNA follows: TGTGCCAGCAGCGGAAGATTACGGAGTAACTATCAGCCCCAGCATTTT.

The chain joins TRBV2 to TRBJ1-3; TRBD1 agrees at 7 bases. Looked up from germline, CDR1 is SNHLY and CDR2 is FYNNEI. This CDR3 spans 15 amino acids. Losses at the gene ends were 6 bases for V and 0 bases for J; bases not matched to a gene: 5. The CDR3 sequence is CASRPGQSSGNTIYF. The CDR3 coding sequence is TGTGCCAGCAGACCGGGACAGAGCTCTGGAAACACCATATATTTT.

The genes are TRBV28 and TRBJ1-5; maybe TRBD1 (6 bases). The CDR3 is made up of 14 amino acids. CDR1 and CDR2 from the germline V gene are MDHEN and SYDVKM. Trimming shortened V by 7 bases and J by 3 bases, and 13 bases separated the two germline ends. Here the CDR3 reads CASTSGQFNQPQHF. For the CDR3, the DNA is TGTGCCAGCACCTCAGGACAGTTCAATCAGCCCCAGCATTTT.

In its sample, this clone was seen once. Mismatch with germline at one junction end may stem from a read error. For the CDR3, the DNA is TGTGCCAGCAGCCCTCCGACAGGGTCTCCCCTGTATTTT. Protein product: CASSPPTGSPLYF. The chain carries TRBV7-2 and TRBJ1-1; 7 bases match TRBD1. This CDR3 has 13 residues. CDR1 and CDR2 (germline): SGHTA, FQGNSA.

This chain joins TRBV6-5 and TRBJ1-1; tentatively, D is TRBD1 (5 bases). Between the trimmed V and J ends, which lost 6 bases and 2 bases, there was a span of 16 bases. The CDR3 extends over 15 amino acids. CDR1 is MNHEY, CDR2 SVGAGI, per germline. The chain's CDR3 is CASSLHRSPNTEAFF. CDR3 sequence (DNA): TGTGCCAGCAGCTTACACAGGAGCCCTAACACTGAAGCTTTCTTT.

This rearrangement joins TRBV5-1 to TRBJ1-3, with no clear D. V dropped 4 bases and J dropped 0 bases, with 8 bases sitting between them. There are 14 residues in the CDR3. Looked up from germline, CDR1 is SGHRS and CDR2 is YFSETQ. This CDR3 is CASSPQSSGNTIYF. The CDR3 bases are TGCGCCAGCAGCCCACAGAGCTCTGGAAACACCATATATTTT.

The chain has TRBV7-9 and TRBJ2-2; D is unclear. The germline V gene has CDR1 SEHNR and CDR2 FQNEAQ (reference sequence). This CDR3 contains 16 residues. Trimming took off 5 bases at V and 3 bases at J, with 16 bases between the two ends. The CDR3 DNA is TGTGCCAGCAGCCCTCCGCGGCCATCAGACACCGGGGAGCTGTTTTTT. It encodes CASSPPRPSDTGELFF.

V and J are TRBV6-1 and TRBJ1-1, with 7 bases fitting TRBD1. Germline V gene lookup returns CDR1 MNHNS and CDR2 SASEGT. Trimming removed 6 bases from V and 0 bases from J; junction bases left unmatched: 4. The CDR3 has 14 amino acids. The CDR3 DNA is TGTGCCAGCAGAAAGGACAGGATGAACACTGAAGCTTTCTTT. Its protein is CASRKDRMNTEAFF.

The rearrangement uses TRBV6-5 and TRBJ2-1, with 7 bases fitting TRBD2. The CDR3 runs to 15 residues. The V gene's germline CDR1 is MNHEY and CDR2 SVGAGI. V lost 6 bases to trimming and J lost 7 bases; unmatched junction nucleotides: 12. The CDR3 region is CASSRGVAGANEQFF. The CDR3 nucleotides are TGTGCCAGCAGCCGGGGGGTTGCGGGAGCTAATGAGCAGTTCTTC.